The rows below give T cell receptor beta chains drawn from one sample of a study of blood T cell repertoires in COVID-19. Only in-frame clones appear in the TCRdb table, and some are missing; sequencing was by immunoSEQ multiplex PCR. The data hold roughly 200,000 clones, with around 83% observed a single time. Sequencing was done on a sample of peripheral blood. The receptors derive from a woman in her sixties or seventies with acute or convalescent COVID-19. CDR3s include the opening cysteine and the closing phenylalanine or tryptophan. D genes are given only for firm matches. Only some rows state a clone size, as once, few, many or a class for expanded clones.

clone size: .
V gene: TRBV9
J gene: TRBJ2-1
D gene: .
CDR3 DNA: TGTGCCAGCAGCACCTTCGGGGACTTCAACGTTAATGAGCAGTTCTTC
CDR3 protein: CASSTFGDFNVNEQFF

clone size: .
V gene: TRBV28
J gene: TRBJ1-3
D gene: .
CDR3 DNA: TGTGCCAGCACTCGGGAAACCCCTGGAAACACCATATATTTT
CDR3 protein: CASTRETPGNTIYF

clone size: once
V gene: TRBV28
J gene: TRBJ2-2
D gene: .
CDR3 DNA: TGTGCCAGCAGTTTCTCAGGGAACACCGGGGAGCTGTTTTTT
CDR3 protein: CASSFSGNTGELFF

clone size: .
V gene: TRBV7-8
J gene: TRBJ2-7
D gene: .
CDR3 DNA: TGTGCCAGCAGCTTAGGGAGATCCAACGAGCAGTACTTC
CDR3 protein: CASSLGRSNEQYF

clone size: .
V gene: TRBV5-1
J gene: TRBJ1-2
D gene: .
CDR3 DNA: TGCGCCAGCAGCTTGGTGGAGAGAGCCTCGTATGGCTACACCTTC
CDR3 protein: CASSLVERASYGYTF

clone size: .
V gene: TRBV29-1
J gene: TRBJ1-1
D gene: TRBD1
CDR3 DNA: TGCAGCGCCAAGGGGGGACAGGGGAACACTGAAGCTTTCTTT
CDR3 protein: CSAKGGQGNTEAFF

clone size: .
V gene: TRBV6-1
J gene: TRBJ2-1
D gene: .
CDR3 DNA: TGTGCCAGCAGTGATTTACTGGGAGCCTTAAATTACAATGAGCAGTTCTTC
CDR3 protein: CASSDLLGALNYNEQFF

clone size: .
V gene: TRBV7-2
J gene: TRBJ2-3
D gene: TRBD2
CDR3 DNA: TGTGCCAGCAGCTTTGTAGCGGGAGGGGCAGATACGCAGTATTTT
CDR3 protein: CASSFVAGGADTQYF

clone size: .
V gene: TRBV11-2
J gene: TRBJ1-1
D gene: .
CDR3 DNA: TGTGCCAGCAGCTTAGTTGGGGCAGCTAACACTGAAGCTTTCTTT
CDR3 protein: CASSLVGAANTEAFF

clone size: .
V gene: TRBV3-1/TRBV3-2
J gene: TRBJ2-7
D gene: .
CDR3 DNA: TGTGCCAGCAGCCAAGACCCGGGAGTTCCACTCGGCGAGCAGTACTTC
CDR3 protein: CASSQDPGVPLGEQYF

clone size: .
V gene: TRBV10-3
J gene: TRBJ1-5
D gene: TRBD1
CDR3 DNA: TGTGCCAGTAGACAGGGGCTCAATCAGCCCCAGCATTTT
CDR3 protein: CASRQGLNQPQHF

clone size: .
V gene: TRBV19
J gene: TRBJ2-3
D gene: TRBD2
CDR3 DNA: TGTGCCAGTAGTAGAGGACTAGCGGGATGGGCAGATACGCAGTATTTT
CDR3 protein: CASSRGLAGWADTQYF

clone size: .
V gene: TRBV7-2
J gene: TRBJ2-1
D gene: .
CDR3 DNA: TGTGCCAGCAGCTTAGAGCGGCGGGTCGGATACAATGAGCAGTTCTTC
CDR3 protein: CASSLERRVGYNEQFF

clone size: .
V gene: TRBV24-1
J gene: TRBJ2-1
D gene: .
CDR3 DNA: TGTGCCACCAGTGAGCGGCAGGCGGGTTACAATGAGCAGTTCTTC
CDR3 protein: CATSERQAGYNEQFF

clone size: .
V gene: TRBV30
J gene: TRBJ1-2
D gene: .
CDR3 DNA: TGTGCCTGGAAGGACAGAGCTAACTATGGCTACACCTTC
CDR3 protein: CAWKDRANYGYTF

clone size: .
V gene: TRBV19
J gene: TRBJ1-5
D gene: TRBD1
CDR3 DNA: TGTGCCAGTAGTACGGGACAGGGTAAGCAGCCCCAGCATTTT
CDR3 protein: CASSTGQGKQPQHF

clone size: .
V gene: TRBV5-1
J gene: TRBJ2-1
D gene: .
CDR3 DNA: TGCGCCAGCAGCTTCGGAGCGGCCCAGCACTCCTACAATGAGCAGTTCTTC
CDR3 protein: CASSFGAAQHSYNEQFF

clone size: .
V gene: TRBV7-8
J gene: TRBJ1-2
D gene: .
CDR3 DNA: TGTGCCAGCAGCTTAGTGCGAGGGTGGAACTATGGCTACACCTTC
CDR3 protein: CASSLVRGWNYGYTF

clone size: .
V gene: TRBV30
J gene: TRBJ1-2
D gene: TRBD1
CDR3 DNA: TGTGCCTGGAGTTCCACCGGGACAGGGGGCATCTATGGCTACACCTTC
CDR3 protein: CAWSSTGTGGIYGYTF

clone size: .
V gene: TRBV28
J gene: TRBJ1-1
D gene: .
CDR3 DNA: TGTGCCAGCAGTTTATACAGGGTCCCTGAAGCTTTCTTT
CDR3 protein: CASSLYRVPEAFF

clone size: .
V gene: TRBV3-1/TRBV3-2
J gene: TRBJ1-3
D gene: .
CDR3 DNA: TGTGCCGGGGGGGCTGGAAACACCATATATTTT
CDR3 protein: CAGGAGNTIYF

clone size: .
V gene: TRBV6-5
J gene: TRBJ2-7
D gene: .
CDR3 DNA: TGTGCCAGCAGCCCAGATGGGACATCCTACGAGCAGTACTTC
CDR3 protein: CASSPDGTSYEQYF

clone size: .
V gene: TRBV7-3
J gene: TRBJ2-3
D gene: TRBD2
CDR3 DNA: TGTGCCAGCAGCTTAAGGCGAGCGGGGGGAGCAGATACGCAGTATTTT
CDR3 protein: CASSLRRAGGADTQYF

clone size: .
V gene: TRBV19
J gene: TRBJ1-4
D gene: .
CDR3 DNA: TGTGCCAGTAGCCGCGGGATTAATGAAAAACTGTTTTTT
CDR3 protein: CASSRGINEKLFF

clone size: .
V gene: TRBV15
J gene: TRBJ2-5
D gene: TRBD1
CDR3 DNA: TGTGCCACCAGCCGGACAGGGCAAGAGACCCAGTACTTC
CDR3 protein: CATSRTGQETQYF

clone size: .
V gene: TRBV18
J gene: TRBJ2-5
D gene: TRBD1
CDR3 DNA: TGTGCCAGCTCCCCTGGCAGGGACAGAGAGACCCAGTACTTC
CDR3 protein: CASSPGRDRETQYF